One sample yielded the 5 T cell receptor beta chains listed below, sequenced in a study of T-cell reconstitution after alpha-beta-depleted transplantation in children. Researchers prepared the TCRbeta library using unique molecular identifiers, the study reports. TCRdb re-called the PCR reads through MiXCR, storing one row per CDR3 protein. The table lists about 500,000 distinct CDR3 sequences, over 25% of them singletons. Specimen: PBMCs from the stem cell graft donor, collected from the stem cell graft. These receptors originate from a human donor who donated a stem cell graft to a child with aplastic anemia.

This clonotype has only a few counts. In DNA form, the CDR3 reads TGTGCCTGGAGTACCCAAACCGGGGAGCTGTTTTTT. It codes for CAWSTQTGELFF. The chain recombines TRBV30 with TRBJ2-2; D remains ambiguous. This CDR3 is built from 12 residues. V lost 2 bases, J lost 5 bases, and 6 bases lay in between. Per germline, CDR1 GTSNPN and CDR2 SVGIG (reference sequence).

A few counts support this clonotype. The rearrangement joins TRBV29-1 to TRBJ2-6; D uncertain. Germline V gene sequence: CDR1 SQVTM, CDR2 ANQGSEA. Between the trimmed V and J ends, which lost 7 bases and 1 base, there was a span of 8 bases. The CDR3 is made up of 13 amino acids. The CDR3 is CSGSESGANVLTF. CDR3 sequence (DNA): TGCAGCGGAAGTGAATCTGGGGCCAACGTCCTGACTTTC.

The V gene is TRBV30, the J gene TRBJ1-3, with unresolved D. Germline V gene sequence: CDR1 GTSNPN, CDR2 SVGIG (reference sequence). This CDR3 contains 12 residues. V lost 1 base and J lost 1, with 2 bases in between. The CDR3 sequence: CAWSASGNTIYF. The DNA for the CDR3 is TGTGCCTGGAGTGCTTCTGGAAACACCATATATTTT.

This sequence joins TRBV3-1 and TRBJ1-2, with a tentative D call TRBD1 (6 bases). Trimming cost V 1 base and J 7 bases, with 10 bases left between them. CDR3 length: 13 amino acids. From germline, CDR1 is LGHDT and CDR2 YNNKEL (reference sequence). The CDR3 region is CASSQGGPPGYTF. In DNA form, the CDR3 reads TGTGCCAGCAGCCAAGGGGGGCCTCCTGGCTACACCTTC.

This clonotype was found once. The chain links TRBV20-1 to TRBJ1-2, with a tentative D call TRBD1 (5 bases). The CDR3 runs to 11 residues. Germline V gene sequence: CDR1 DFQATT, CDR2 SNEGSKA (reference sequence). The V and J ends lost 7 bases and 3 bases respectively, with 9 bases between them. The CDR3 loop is CSGGSDYGYTF. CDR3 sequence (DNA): TGCAGTGGGGGGAGTGACTATGGCTACACCTTC.